Listed here is a single T cell receptor (beta chain). The V segment lost 3 bases and the J segment 7 bases; nucleotides outside the gene matches: 23. Germline lookup yields CDR1 LNHDA and CDR2 SQIVND (reference sequence). This CDR3 spans 20 amino acids. This record comes from a study of blood T cell repertoires in COVID-19. Study-wide background: Nucleic acid was either cDNA or gDNA, and it came from T cells, B-cell-depleted T cells, or PBMCs.

The authors' processing: Reference gene primer amplification gave estimated nucleated cell counts. TCRdb's copy holds only in-frame clones and misses some; the assay was immunoSEQ multiplex PCR. V and J calls and clone size come straight from that table; D and trimming were deduced from the DNA. Of some 99,000 clones listed, about three quarters are singletons. The sample comprised peripheral blood. The origin of this receptor is a human donor in a cohort sampled during active or convalescent COVID-19. The chain recombines TRBV19 with TRBJ2-3; TRBD2 agrees at 9 bases. The CDR3 loop reads CASSMEGTGTGGLAFNTQYF. CDR3 sequence (DNA): TGTGCCAGTAGTATGGAGGGCACAGGGACGGGGGGACTAGCTTTTAATACGCAGTATTTT. Full variable domain (remainder filled in from reference TRBV19 and TRBJ2-3): DGGITQSPKYLFRKEGQNVTLSCEQNLNHDAMYWYRQDPGQGLRLIYYSQIVNDFQKGDIAEGYSVSREKKESFPLTVTSAQKNPTAFYLCASSMEGTGTGGLAFNTQYFGPGTRLTVL.